Listed here are 16 T cell receptor beta chains from one sample, sequenced in a study of T cells in Graves' hyperthyroidism and ophthalmopathy. Amplification targeted TCR beta CDR3 regions from RNA transcripts. The HTBI set primed first-round TCR CDR3 RT-PCR. One entry per CDR3 protein, called by TCRdb with MiXCR from the multiplex PCR reads. The repertoire holds 300,000 to 450,000 distinct CDR3 sequences, with roughly 25% as singletons. The specimen was blood. The receptors here all came from a man aged 50-60 years with Graves' hyperthyroidism.

This clonotype turned up a few times. In DNA form, the CDR3 reads TGTGCCAGCAGCCCGGGACACTCGATCTACGAGCAGTACTTC. Amino acids: CASSPGHSIYEQYF. The gene calls are TRBV3-1 and TRBJ2-7; a weak D match, TRBD1 (6 bases). Looked up from germline, CDR1 is LGHDT and CDR2 is YNNKEL (reference sequence). V lost 4 bases and J lost 3, with 13 bases in between. There are 14 residues in the CDR3.

This clonotype was picked up many times. The chain combines TRBV7-3 with TRBJ2-5; 10 bases match TRBD2. V gave up 2 bases and J gave up 5 bases; unmatched junction bases: 5. CDR3 length equals 15 residues. Germline V gene lookup returns CDR1 SGHTA and CDR2 FQGTGA. This CDR3 reads CASSLASGSLETQYF. In DNA, the CDR3 is TGTGCCAGCAGCTTAGCTAGCGGGAGCTTGGAGACCCAGTACTTC.

A note on this clonotype: One junction end does not reproduce the germline sequence, and a read error may be involved. J is TRBJ2-7 and V is TRBV29-1, with D maybe TRBD2 (5 bases). Looked up from germline, CDR1 is SQVTM and CDR2 is ANQGSEA. The CDR3 length is 12 residues. The CDR3 DNA reads as TGCAGCATTGATACAGCGGACTACGAGCAGTACTTC. Translating gives CSIDTADYEQYF.

On this clonotype itself: An end of the junction does not agree with germline; a read error may underlie this. J is TRBJ1-1 and V is TRBV29-1; weak D call: TRBD1 (5 bases). This CDR3 contains 13 residues. Germline CDR1 is SQVTM and CDR2 is ANQGSEA. CDR3: CSVVRGVSTGAFF. CDR3 bases: TGCAGCGTTGTTCGGGGGGTGTCCACTGGAGCTTTCTTT.

The chain carries TRBV6-9 and TRBJ2-3; 13 bases match TRBD2. With 3 bases clipped from V and 4 bases from J, the junction kept 10 bases outside the gene matches. The germline CDR1 and CDR2 sequences are MNHGY and SVAAGI. CDR3 length: 18 amino acids. As DNA, the CDR3 is TGTGCCAGCAGTTACGAAGGACTAGCGGGAGCTGGGGCAGATACGCAGTATTTT. It is translated as CASSYEGLAGAGADTQYF.

This clonotype was seen a few times. The rearrangement uses TRBV6-1 and TRBJ1-3; D remains ambiguous. Germline V gene lookup returns CDR1 MNHNS and CDR2 SASEGT. CDR3 size: 11 residues. Trimming pared 11 bases from V and 2 bases from J, leaving 7 bases between. CDR3: CAPDPGNTIYF. The CDR3 DNA reads TGTGCCCCCGATCCTGGAAACACCATATATTTT.

The V gene is TRBV19, the J gene TRBJ1-1; a weak D match, TRBD1 (5 bases). Germline V gives CDR1 LNHDA, CDR2 SQIVND (reference sequence). The CDR3 is 13 residues long. Trimming stripped 2 bases from V and 3 bases from J, with 7 bases between. This chain's CDR3 is CASSISRDTEAFF. The CDR3 DNA reads TGTGCCAGTAGTATATCCAGGGACACTGAAGCTTTCTTT.

V is TRBV30 and J is TRBJ2-3; no clear D. The CDR3 covers 12 residues. Germline CDR1 and CDR2: GTSNPN and SVGIG (reference sequence). V was pared by 0 bases and J by 14 bases, with 15 bases between. The CDR3 sequence: CAWSVTGIDAYF. The CDR3, as DNA: TGTGCCTGGAGTGTAACGGGTATAGACGCGTATTTT. The full variable domain, completed using reference TRBV30 and TRBJ2-3, is SQTIHQWPATLVQPVGSPLSLECTVEGTSNPNLYWYRQAAGRGLQLLFYSVGIGQISSEVPQNLSASRPQDRQFILSSKKLLLSDSGFYLCAWSVTGIDAYFGPGTRLTVL.

The chain uses TRBV5-4 and TRBJ1-2, with no clear D. The CDR3 spans 15 residues. V lost 4 bases, J lost 4 bases, and 17 bases lay in between. CDR1 is SGHNT, CDR2 YYREEE, per germline (reference sequence). The CDR3 DNA sequence: TGTGCCAGCAGCACCTCGCCACCGCCTATCTATGGCTACACCTTC. Its translation is CASSTSPPPIYGYTF.

The chain joins TRBV7-3 to TRBJ1-1; maybe TRBD1 (6 bases). Trimming took off 2 bases at V and 3 bases at J, with 19 bases between the two ends. This CDR3 has 17 residues. The germline CDR1 and CDR2 sequences are SGHTA and FQGTGA. CDR3 in DNA: TGTGCCAGCAGCTTAGAGCCGGGGAGGGGGGCGGACACTGAAGCTTTCTTT. Amino acids: CASSLEPGRGADTEAFF.

This clonotype was detected a few times. The V call is TRBV29-1, the J call TRBJ2-7; the D is unclear. V gave up 4 bases and J gave up 2 bases, with 12 bases separating them. This CDR3 region has 13 residues. Germline loops: CDR1 SQVTM, CDR2 ANQGSEA. The CDR3 DNA sequence: TGCAGCGTTGGGTTCGGACCCACCTACGAGCAGTACTTC. It yields the protein CSVGFGPTYEQYF.

This clonotype was seen ten or more times. The chain links TRBV5-1 to TRBJ2-7; 11 positions agree with TRBD1. Germline lookup yields CDR1 SGHRS and CDR2 YFSETQ. Unmatched junction bases numbered 2, after V lost 0 bases and J lost 6 bases. The CDR3 totals 14 residues. The CDR3 bases are TGCGCCAGCAGCTTGGGGACAGGGGGCTCCGAGCAGTACTTC. Amino acids: CASSLGTGGSEQYF.

This clonotype has a handful of counts. The chain combines TRBV7-7 with TRBJ2-5; maybe TRBD2 (6 bases). CDR1 and CDR2 (germline): SSHAT, FNYEAQ (reference sequence). CDR3 length: 15 residues. V lost 1 base, J lost 4 bases, and 13 bases lay in between. CDR3: CASSLGGTGRETQYF. In DNA form, the CDR3 reads TGTGCCAGCAGCTTAGGCGGGACCGGACGAGAGACCCAGTACTTC.

This clonotype was detected only a few times. V gene TRBV7-9 combines with J gene TRBJ2-7; D is ambiguous. Looked up from germline, CDR1 is SEHNR and CDR2 is FQNEAQ (reference sequence). The CDR3 has 15 amino acids. V was clipped by 1 base and J by 0 bases, with 10 bases between them. CDR3 coding DNA: TGTGCCAGCAGCTTAGATATCGGCAACTCCTACGAGCAGTACTTC. Its translation is CASSLDIGNSYEQYF.

This clonotype was counted between two and nine times. This chain uses TRBV12-3 or TRBV12-4 with TRBJ1-1; maybe TRBD1 (5 bases). Trimming pared 5 bases from V and 1 base from J, leaving 8 bases between. The CDR3 consists of 13 residues. CDR3 bases: TGTGCCAGCAGTGCACAGGAGAACACTGAAGCTTTCTTT. Translating it yields CASSAQENTEAFF.

This clonotype has just a few counts. The CDR3 DNA reads TGTGCCAGCAGCTTAGGGACTAGCACTAGCACAGATACGCAGTATTTT. This codes for CASSLGTSTSTDTQYF. This rearrangement joins TRBV11-2 to TRBJ2-3, with TRBD2 identical over 8 bases. The length of the CDR3 is 16 residues. With V trimmed by 1 base and J by 0 bases, 3 bases remained unmatched. Germline V gene sequence: CDR1 SGHAT, CDR2 FQNNGV.